The rows below give T cell receptor beta chains drawn from one sample of a study of Ad26.COV2.S vaccination and SARS-CoV-2 variants. TCRdb keeps only in-frame clones here, not all; method: immunoSEQ multiplex PCR. The table shows approximately 300,000 clones, with around 85% occurring only once. The specimen comprised peripheral blood, sampled in a trial of Ad26.COV2.S vaccine versus placebo. The receptors stem from a person aged 18-65 years who received the Ad26.COV2.S COVID-19 vaccine or a placebo. Each CDR3 is given with its conserved first and last residue. D genes are given only for firm matches. Not all rows give a size; the values are once, few, many and, for expanded clones, a class.

v_call: TRBV5-1; d_call: NA; clone_size: NA; j_call: TRBJ2-5; cdr3_aa: CASGRDNQETQYF; cdr3_nt: TGCGCCAGTGGCCGGGACAACCAAGAGACCCAGTACTTC
v_call: TRBV6-4; d_call: NA; clone_size: once; j_call: TRBJ1-4; cdr3_aa: CASSRDWGRGEKLFF; cdr3_nt: TGTGCCAGCAGCAGAGACTGGGGGCGCGGTGAAAAACTGTTTTTT
v_call: TRBV5-4; d_call: TRBD1; clone_size: NA; j_call: TRBJ2-2; cdr3_aa: CASTPGTGGPGELFF; cdr3_nt: TGTGCCAGCACACCCGGGACAGGGGGCCCCGGGGAGCTGTTTTTT
v_call: TRBV2; d_call: TRBD1; clone_size: NA; j_call: TRBJ2-4; cdr3_aa: CASRVQGASKNIQYF; cdr3_nt: TGTGCCAGCAGGGTACAGGGGGCATCCAAAAACATTCAGTACTTC
v_call: TRBV11-2; d_call: NA; clone_size: once; j_call: TRBJ1-1; cdr3_aa: CASSSPNGAWSTEAFF; cdr3_nt: TGTGCCAGCAGCTCCCCCAACGGCGCCTGGTCCACTGAAGCTTTCTTT
v_call: TRBV6-5; d_call: TRBD1; clone_size: NA; j_call: TRBJ1-2; cdr3_aa: CASSATGGTYGYTF; cdr3_nt: TGTGCCAGCAGCGCGACAGGGGGTACCTATGGCTACACCTTC
v_call: TRBV19; d_call: NA; clone_size: NA; j_call: TRBJ1-1; cdr3_aa: CASSIVAYSEAFF; cdr3_nt: TGTGCCAGTAGTATAGTAGCGTATTCTGAAGCTTTCTTT
v_call: TRBV6-5; d_call: NA; clone_size: few; j_call: TRBJ1-2; cdr3_aa: CASSYPRRGAGGYTF; cdr3_nt: TGTGCCAGCAGTTACCCCCGCAGGGGAGCGGGTGGCTACACCTTC
v_call: TRBV5-5; d_call: NA; clone_size: once; j_call: TRBJ2-4; cdr3_aa: CASSLGVIKNIQYF; cdr3_nt: TGTGCCAGCAGCTTGGGTGTTATAAAAAACATTCAGTACTTC
v_call: TRBV2; d_call: NA; clone_size: once; j_call: TRBJ1-1; cdr3_aa: CASRPQGDTEAFF; cdr3_nt: TGTGCCAGCAGACCACAGGGCGACACTGAAGCTTTCTTT
v_call: TRBV30; d_call: TRBD1; clone_size: NA; j_call: TRBJ2-1; cdr3_aa: CAWGQGYGEQFF; cdr3_nt: TGTGCCTGGGGACAGGGCTATGGTGAGCAGTTCTTC
v_call: TRBV2; d_call: NA; clone_size: NA; j_call: TRBJ1-4; cdr3_aa: CASNSRENEKLFF; cdr3_nt: TGTGCCAGCAACAGTCGAGAGAATGAAAAACTGTTTTTT
v_call: TRBV28; d_call: NA; clone_size: NA; j_call: TRBJ1-2; cdr3_aa: CASMGGRGYGYTF; cdr3_nt: TGTGCCAGCATGGGGGGCAGAGGCTATGGCTACACCTTC
v_call: TRBV6-5; d_call: TRBD1; clone_size: NA; j_call: TRBJ1-6; cdr3_aa: CASSYRDRAGGLHF; cdr3_nt: TGTGCCAGCAGTTATCGGGACAGAGCTGGGGGCCTCCACTTT
v_call: TRBV11-2; d_call: NA; clone_size: NA; j_call: TRBJ1-2; cdr3_aa: CASSSIRDGLYGYTF; cdr3_nt: TGTGCCAGCAGCTCGATCAGGGACGGCCTCTATGGCTACACCTTC
v_call: TRBV7-9; d_call: NA; clone_size: NA; j_call: TRBJ2-3; cdr3_aa: CASSLGSDSYTDTQYF; cdr3_nt: TGTGCCAGCAGCTTAGGCTCCGACAGCTACACAGATACGCAGTATTTT
v_call: TRBV7-6; d_call: NA; clone_size: NA; j_call: TRBJ2-1; cdr3_aa: CASSLRMSSYNEQFF; cdr3_nt: TGTGCCAGCAGCCTGCGCATGAGCTCCTACAATGAGCAGTTCTTC
v_call: TRBV6-1; d_call: NA; clone_size: once; j_call: TRBJ2-7; cdr3_aa: CASSESGYGKVEQYF; cdr3_nt: TGTGCCAGCAGTGAATCTGGGTATGGCAAAGTGGAGCAGTACTTC
v_call: TRBV3-1/TRBV3-2; d_call: NA; clone_size: NA; j_call: TRBJ1-1; cdr3_aa: CASRTTGKAFF; cdr3_nt: TGTGCCAGCAGAACCACTGGGAAAGCTTTCTTT
v_call: TRBV6-6; d_call: NA; clone_size: NA; j_call: TRBJ1-2; cdr3_aa: CASSQGGGKNGYTF; cdr3_nt: TGTGCCAGCAGCCAGGGAGGGGGGAAGAATGGCTACACCTTC
v_call: TRBV28; d_call: NA; clone_size: few; j_call: TRBJ1-2; cdr3_aa: CASFPRRYYGYTF; cdr3_nt: TGTGCCTCCTTCCCGAGGCGGTACTATGGCTACACCTTC
v_call: TRBV5-1; d_call: TRBD2; clone_size: NA; j_call: TRBJ2-2; cdr3_aa: CASSAVGGADTGELFF; cdr3_nt: TGCGCCAGCAGCGCAGTCGGGGGGGCCGACACCGGGGAGCTGTTTTTT
v_call: TRBV6-5; d_call: NA; clone_size: NA; j_call: TRBJ2-1; cdr3_aa: CASSYGSGTMYNEQFF; cdr3_nt: TGTGCCAGCAGTTATGGATCGGGGACAATGTACAATGAGCAGTTCTTC
v_call: TRBV6-5; d_call: NA; clone_size: NA; j_call: TRBJ1-1; cdr3_aa: CASSYSGQPNTEAFF; cdr3_nt: TGTGCCAGCAGTTACTCTGGCCAGCCGAACACTGAAGCTTTCTTT
v_call: TRBV5-5; d_call: TRBD1; clone_size: NA; j_call: TRBJ1-2; cdr3_aa: CASSLTGGGYTF; cdr3_nt: TGTGCCAGCAGCTTGACAGGGGGTGGCTACACCTTC
v_call: TRBV19; d_call: NA; clone_size: few; j_call: TRBJ2-3; cdr3_aa: CASSIDRSTDTQYF; cdr3_nt: TGTGCCAGTAGTATAGATCGTAGCACAGATACGCAGTATTTT
v_call: TRBV28; d_call: NA; clone_size: NA; j_call: TRBJ2-6; cdr3_aa: CASIDSGANVLTF; cdr3_nt: TGTGCCAGCATTGACTCTGGGGCCAACGTCCTGACTTTC
v_call: TRBV4-1; d_call: NA; clone_size: NA; j_call: TRBJ2-5; cdr3_aa: CASSLGEMMAQYF; cdr3_nt: TGCGCCAGCAGCCTTGGAGAAATGATGGCCCAGTACTTC
v_call: TRBV9; d_call: NA; clone_size: once; j_call: TRBJ1-4; cdr3_aa: CASSSELFTEKLFF; cdr3_nt: TGTGCCAGCAGCTCAGAGCTCTTTACTGAAAAACTGTTTTTT
v_call: TRBV12-5; d_call: NA; clone_size: NA; j_call: TRBJ2-5; cdr3_aa: CASGLGSLGETQYF; cdr3_nt: TGTGCTAGTGGTTTGGGGAGTTTAGGAGAGACCCAGTACTTC
v_call: TRBV30; d_call: NA; clone_size: NA; j_call: TRBJ2-7; cdr3_aa: CAWRPGAYEQYF; cdr3_nt: TGTGCCTGGAGGCCGGGAGCCTACGAGCAGTACTTT
v_call: TRBV4-1; d_call: NA; clone_size: NA; j_call: TRBJ2-7; cdr3_aa: CASSQDRDGQPSSYEQYF; cdr3_nt: TGCGCCAGCAGCCAAGATCGGGACGGACAACCGAGCTCCTACGAGCAGTACTTC
v_call: TRBV12-1; d_call: NA; clone_size: NA; j_call: TRBJ2-3; cdr3_aa: CASSFDRQGDCLTDTQYF; cdr3_nt: TGTGCCAGCAGCTTTGATCGGCAGGGCGATTGCCTCACAGATACGCAGTATTTT
v_call: TRBV9; d_call: NA; clone_size: NA; j_call: TRBJ1-1; cdr3_aa: CASSPRSFSSPVSNLNTEAFF; cdr3_nt: TGTGCCAGCAGCCCCCGATCCTTCTCGTCCCCCGTCTCGAACTTGAACACTGAAGCTTTCTTT
v_call: TRBV28; d_call: NA; clone_size: NA; j_call: TRBJ1-4; cdr3_aa: CASSLRSNRVSNEKLFF; cdr3_nt: TGTGCCAGCAGTTTGCGGTCAAACCGGGTCTCGAATGAAAAACTGTTTTTT
v_call: TRBV7-2; d_call: NA; clone_size: NA; j_call: TRBJ1-3; cdr3_aa: CASSFRGAGNTIYF; cdr3_nt: TGTGCCAGCAGCTTCAGGGGAGCCGGAAACACCATATATTTT
v_call: TRBV5-1; d_call: NA; clone_size: NA; j_call: TRBJ2-2; cdr3_aa: CASSLVVDPGTGELFF; cdr3_nt: TGCGCCAGCAGCTTGGTAGTCGACCCCGGGACCGGGGAGCTGTTTTTT
v_call: TRBV5-1; d_call: TRBD1; clone_size: few; j_call: TRBJ2-7; cdr3_aa: CASSLGIGTGLYEQYF; cdr3_nt: TGCGCCAGCAGCTTGGGTATCGGGACAGGTCTCTACGAGCAGTACTTC
v_call: TRBV5-6; d_call: NA; clone_size: once; j_call: TRBJ1-3; cdr3_aa: CASRGLTGGNTIYF; cdr3_nt: TGTGCCAGCAGAGGCCTTACGGGGGGAAACACCATATATTTT
v_call: TRBV29-1; d_call: NA; clone_size: NA; j_call: TRBJ1-1; cdr3_aa: CSVEAGYRNSEAFF; cdr3_nt: TGCAGCGTTGAAGCGGGGTACAGGAACTCTGAAGCTTTCTTT
v_call: TRBV7-9; d_call: NA; clone_size: NA; j_call: TRBJ2-7; cdr3_aa: CASTGRAYEQYF; cdr3_nt: TGTGCCAGCACGGGCCGGGCCTACGAGCAGTACTTC
v_call: TRBV9; d_call: NA; clone_size: NA; j_call: TRBJ1-2; cdr3_aa: CASSESFVREYGYTF; cdr3_nt: TGTGCCAGCAGCGAAAGTTTCGTCAGGGAGTATGGCTACACCTTC
v_call: TRBV9; d_call: TRBD2; clone_size: NA; j_call: TRBJ2-3; cdr3_aa: CASSASGLAGGPIGTDTQYF; cdr3_nt: TGTGCCAGCAGCGCAAGCGGACTAGCGGGGGGGCCCATTGGCACAGATACGCAGTATTTT